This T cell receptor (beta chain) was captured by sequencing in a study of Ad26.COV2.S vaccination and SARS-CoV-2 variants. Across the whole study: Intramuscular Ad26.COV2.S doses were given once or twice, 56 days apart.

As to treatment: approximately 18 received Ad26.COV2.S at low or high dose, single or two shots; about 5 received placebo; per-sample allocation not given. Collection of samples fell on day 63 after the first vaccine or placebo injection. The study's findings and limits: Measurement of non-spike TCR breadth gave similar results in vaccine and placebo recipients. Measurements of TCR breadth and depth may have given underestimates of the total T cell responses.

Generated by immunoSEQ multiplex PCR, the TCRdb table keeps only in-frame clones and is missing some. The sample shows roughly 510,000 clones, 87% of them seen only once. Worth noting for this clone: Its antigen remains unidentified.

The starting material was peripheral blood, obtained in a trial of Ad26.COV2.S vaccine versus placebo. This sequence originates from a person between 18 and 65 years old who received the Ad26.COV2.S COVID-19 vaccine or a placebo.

The CDR3 spells CASSLLVAETQYF. The CDR3 nucleotides read TGTGCCAGCAGCTTATTAGTTGCGGAGACCCAGTACTTC. This chain connects TRBV13 to TRBJ2-5; D not certain. In germline, CDR1 is PRHDT, CDR2 FYEKMQ (reference sequence). V was clipped by 2 bases and J by 5 bases, with 9 bases between them. This CDR3 comprises 13 residues.